This is a list of T cell receptor beta chains from one sample in a study of blood T cells in healthy people across ages. TCRdb itself ran the 5' RACE reads through MiXCR, one entry per CDR3 protein. The sample consists of 600,000 or so distinct CDR3 sequences, 45% to 55% of them appearing once. The sample taken for sequencing was blood. The receptors were gathered from an elderly man in good health. CDR3s include the opening cysteine and the closing phenylalanine or tryptophan. Fields, in order: clone size, D gene, J gene, V gene, CDR3 DNA, CDR3 protein. A D gene is named only where the DNA matches it firmly. The size of a clone is reported for some rows only, either as once, few or many, or as a class for expanded clones.

many	TRBD1	TRBJ1-2	TRBV6-6	TGTGCCAGCAGTTACCCCTGGGACAGGGCAAGTGGCTACACCTTC	CASSYPWDRASGYTF
NA	NA	TRBJ2-1	TRBV20-1	TGCAGTGCTACGGGAAGTCTTAATGAGCAGTTCTTC	CSATGSLNEQFF
few	NA	TRBJ1-5	TRBV10-3	TGTGCCATCAGTGAGACCCTTTATAGCAATCAGCCCCAGCATTTT	CAISETLYSNQPQHF
NA	TRBD1	TRBJ2-5	TRBV7-7	TGTGCTAGCAGCTTGGGCCTGGGACAGCCCCAAGAGACCCAGTACTTC	CASSLGLGQPQETQYF
few	NA	TRBJ2-4	TRBV7-9	TGTGCCAGCAGCCCTACAGTAGCCAAAAACATTCAGTACTTC	CASSPTVAKNIQYF
NA	TRBD1	TRBJ2-4	TRBV4-1	TGCGCCAGCAGCCAAGATGCAGGACAGGGGGGCCGGGAGCAGTACTTC	CASSQDAGQGGREQYF
NA	NA	TRBJ2-5	TRBV20-1	TGCAGTGCTAGCGGGAGAGGGACCCAGTACTTC	CSASGRGTQYF
few	NA	TRBJ1-1	TRBV20-1	TGCAGTGCCCTGGGGACCACACTCCGGGGGGAAGCTTTCTTT	CSALGTTLRGEAFF
NA	NA	TRBJ2-1	TRBV28	TGTGCCAGCAGTGGATCGACAGGAGGTCCCTACAATGAGCAGTTCTTC	CASSGSTGGPYNEQFF
NA	NA	TRBJ2-7	TRBV6-1	TGTGCCAGCAGTGAAGCAGGGTCCTACGAGCAGTACTTC	CASSEAGSYEQYF
NA	TRBD1	TRBJ2-3	TRBV5-1	TGCGCCAGCTATACAGGGGGCAATCCAACAGATACGCAGTATTTT	CASYTGGNPTDTQYF
NA	NA	TRBJ1-1	TRBV6-2/TRBV6-3	TGTGCCAGCAGTTACTCGACCGGGTTGTTCACTGAAGCTTTCTTT	CASSYSTGLFTEAFF
NA	TRBD1	TRBJ1-2	TRBV6-6	TGTGCCAGCAGTTACGCTCGGACAGGGGCTGTATTTTGGGGCTACACCTTC	CASSYARTGAVFWGYTF
once	TRBD2	TRBJ2-7	TRBV5-1	TGCGCCAGTAGTAGCGGGGGTCCCGGAAGTGGCGAGCAGTACTTC	CASSSGGPGSGEQYF
NA	NA	TRBJ1-6	TRBV25-1	TGTGCCAGCGGGGACATTCGATCACCCCTCCACTTT	CASGDIRSPLHF
few	NA	TRBJ2-7	TRBV20-1	TGCAGTGCTAGAGGATCAGGGGACTCCTACGAGCAGTACTTC	CSARGSGDSYEQYF
NA	NA	TRBJ2-3	TRBV18	TGTGCCAGCTCCCCCTCCGGCCAGGGACTTAGCACAGATACGCAGTATTTT	CASSPSGQGLSTDTQYF
many	TRBD2	TRBJ2-1	TRBV6-6	TGTGCCAGCAGTCCCCGGGACTCCGGGACTAGTTCCAATGAGCAGTTCTTC	CASSPRDSGTSSNEQFF
NA	NA	TRBJ2-7	TRBV7-9	TGTGCCAGCAGCCCCACCGGGGCCTACGAGCAGTACTTC	CASSPTGAYEQYF
NA	TRBD2	TRBJ2-3	TRBV30	TGTGCCTGGAGTGGGGGGGGGGTTAGCACAGATACGCAGTATTTT	CAWSGGGVSTDTQYF
few	TRBD1	TRBJ1-4	TRBV20-1	TGCAGTGCTCCCCCGAGACAGGGAACTGAAAAACTGTTTTTT	CSAPPRQGTEKLFF
few	NA	TRBJ2-6	TRBV6-1	TGTGCCAGCAGGCCCAGGGTGGTACTTGCTGGGGCCAACGTCCTGACTTTC	CASRPRVVLAGANVLTF
few	NA	TRBJ2-3	TRBV20-1	TGCAGTGCCGAGCCGGGATTTCGCGGACAGTATTTT	CSAEPGFRGQYF
NA	TRBD2	TRBJ2-2	TRBV5-1	TGCGCCAGCAGCGCCGGGACTAGTGACACCGGGGAGCTGTTTTTT	CASSAGTSDTGELFF
NA	NA	TRBJ2-2	TRBV5-1	TGCGCCAGCAGCTTAAACAGCAACACCGGGGAGCTGTTTTTT	CASSLNSNTGELFF
NA	NA	TRBJ2-5	TRBV6-2/TRBV6-3	TGTGCCAGCAGCTCCGGGCTCCAAGAGACCCTGTACTTC	CASSSGLQETLYF
few	NA	TRBJ2-4	TRBV3-1	TGTGCCAGCAGCCAAGCGGGAGTAGCGAACATTCAGTACTTC	CASSQAGVANIQYF
many	NA	TRBJ2-1	TRBV6-5	TGTGCCAGCAGTTACTCCGCCGGGCGCCTAGAAGGTGAGCAGTTCTTC	CASSYSAGRLEGEQFF
NA	NA	TRBJ2-3	TRBV20-1	TGCAGTCCAGTTTCAGGAGATACGCAGTATTTT	CSPVSGDTQYF